The 14 T cell receptor beta chains below all came from one sample that was sequenced in a study of Ad26.COV2.S vaccination and SARS-CoV-2 variants. Treatment meaning: 15 to 20 received Ad26.COV2.S at low or high dose, single or two shots; roughly 5 received placebo; per-sample allocation not given. The investigators took samples on day 63 after the first vaccine or placebo injection. Assay: immunoSEQ multiplex PCR; the TCRdb copy retains only in-frame clones and omits some. The sample gives approximately 480,000 clones, roughly nine tenths of which show up once; about 13% is in the top ten. The sequenced sample was peripheral blood, obtained in a trial of Ad26.COV2.S vaccine versus placebo. The receptors were gathered from a person aged 18-60 years who received the Ad26.COV2.S COVID-19 vaccine or a placebo.

The V and J genes are TRBV27 and TRBJ2-7; a weak D match, TRBD2 (7 bases). CDR3 length equals 14 residues. With 7 bases removed from V and 5 bases from J, the gap between germline ends came to 18 bases. Germline CDR1 MNHEY, CDR2 SMNVEV (reference sequence). This CDR3 is CASMRGGSLNEQYF. In nucleotides, the CDR3 is TGTGCCAGCATGAGGGGGGGGAGTCTAAACGAGCAGTACTTC.

This clone was observed once. V gene TRBV27 combines with J gene TRBJ1-5, with D tentatively TRBD1 (6 bases). Between the trimmed V and J ends, which lost 2 bases and 9 bases, there was a span of 14 bases. Germline CDR1 MNHEY, CDR2 SMNVEV (reference sequence). The CDR3 runs to 14 residues. CDR3 region: CASSLTGRRSPQHF. Here the CDR3 DNA reads TGTGCCAGCAGTTTAACAGGGCGCCGGTCGCCCCAGCATTTT.

This chain joins TRBV9 and TRBJ2-1, with a weak D call TRBD2 (5 bases). V was pared by 3 bases and J by 7 bases, with 14 bases between. The CDR3 is made up of 14 amino acids. Germline V gene sequence: CDR1 SGDLS, CDR2 YYNGEE. The CDR3 spells CASSDGDSGNEQFF. The CDR3 DNA reads TGTGCCAGCAGCGACGGAGATTCGGGGAATGAGCAGTTCTTC.

V gene TRBV3-1 (or the pseudogene TRBV3-2) combines with J gene TRBJ2-7; 10 nucleotides line up with TRBD2. The CDR3 spans 17 residues. V shed 0 bases and J 0 bases; nucleotides not matched to a gene: 5. Per the germline V gene, CDR1 is LGHDT and CDR2 is YNNKEL (reference sequence). The CDR3 DNA sequence: TGTGCCAGCAGCCAAGATAGGAAGCGGGAGGGCTCCTACGAGCAGTACTTC. It codes for CASSQDRKREGSYEQYF.

The chain joins TRBV2 to TRBJ1-1, with D perhaps TRBD1 (6 bases). Germline V gives CDR1 SNHLY, CDR2 FYNNEI. The CDR3 consists of 15 residues. V was trimmed by 5 bases and J by 3 bases, leaving 16 bases between them. The chain's CDR3 is CASSPYSGADTEAFF. CDR3 nucleotides: TGTGCCAGCAGTCCATATTCGGGGGCCGACACTGAAGCTTTCTTT.

The chain has TRBV5-6 and TRBJ2-2; D is possibly TRBD2 (5 bases). CDR3 size: 12 residues. The V gene's germline CDR1 is SGHDT and CDR2 YYEEEE. Deletions cut 0 bases from V and 9 bases from J, with 6 bases between. Written as DNA, the CDR3 is TGTGCCAGCAGCTTGGCGGGATGGGAGCTGTTTTTT. Residues: CASSLAGWELFF.

This clone was seen a single time. The chain has TRBV28 and TRBJ2-3; D remains ambiguous. The V end lost 6 bases, the J end lost 3 bases, and 16 bases lay between the germline ends. The length of the CDR3 is 15 residues. Germline assignment: CDR1 MDHEN and CDR2 SYDVKM. The CDR3 is CASSAPKVGTDTQYF. DNA for the CDR3: TGTGCCAGCAGCGCCCCAAAGGTGGGAACAGATACGCAGTATTTT.

This clone was detected once. The chain uses TRBV6-4 and TRBJ2-7; the D call may be TRBD1 or TRBD2 (5 bases each). Germline V gene lookup returns CDR1 MRHNA and CDR2 SNTAGT. The CDR3 sequence is 14 residues long. V was trimmed by 7 bases and J by 0 bases, leaving 13 bases between them. The CDR3, as DNA: TGTGCCAGCAACCCCGCAGGGACCTCCTACGAGCAGTACTTC. This codes for CASNPAGTSYEQYF.

V usage is TRBV28 and J usage is TRBJ1-2; 9 nucleotides line up with TRBD1. CDR1 is MDHEN, CDR2 SYDVKM, per germline. J lost 8 bases, V lost 10 bases, and 11 bases had no gene match. This CDR3 is built from 13 residues. The CDR3 coding sequence is TGTGCCACCCTAAGGGGACAGGGAAAAGGCTACACCTTC. Encoded protein: CATLRGQGKGYTF.

The chain uses TRBV10-3 and TRBJ2-1; 7 nucleotides line up with TRBD1. The CDR3 is 14 amino acids. Losses at the gene ends were 6 bases for V and 4 bases for J; bases not matched to a gene: 6. CDR1 and CDR2 from the germline V gene are ENHRY and SYGVKD. The DNA of the CDR3 is TGTGCCATCAGATCGGACAGGACTTACAATGAGCAGTTCTTC. Its translation is CAIRSDRTYNEQFF.

This sequence joins TRBV10-3 and TRBJ1-1; the D gene is possibly TRBD1 (6 bases). Germline lookup yields CDR1 ENHRY and CDR2 SYGVKD. V was pared by 0 bases and J by 6 bases, with 11 bases between. CDR3 length: 14 amino acids. The CDR3 DNA sequence: TGTGCCATCAGTGAGTCGCAGGGGAGCTCTGAAGCTTTCTTT. As protein: CAISESQGSSEAFF.

The chain uses TRBV7-9 and TRBJ2-5; D gene uncertain. Germline values: CDR1 SEHNR, CDR2 FQNEAQ (reference sequence). The CDR3 length is 15 residues. Trimming stripped 1 base from V and 1 base from J, with 10 bases between. In DNA form, the CDR3 reads TGTGCCAGCAGCTTAGGGCATTCGGGCCAAGAGACCCAGTACTTC. This codes for CASSLGHSGQETQYF.

This clone was recorded only once. The chain joins TRBV28 to TRBJ2-3; TRBD2 agrees at 9 bases. Germline loops: CDR1 MDHEN, CDR2 SYDVKM. The CDR3 is made up of 16 amino acids. V shed 5 bases, J shed 8 bases, and the junction held 14 bases outside the gene matches. CDR3 in DNA: TGTGCCAGCAGTGTTTCGGGCCTAGCGGGGTGGGTTACGCAGTATTTT. It is translated as CASSVSGLAGWVTQYF. The complete variable domain, with remaining parts taken from reference TRBV28 and TRBJ2-3, reads DVKVTQSSRYLVKRTGEKVFLECVQDMDHENMFWYRQDPGLGLRLIYFSYDVKMKEKGDIPEGYSVSREKKERFSLILESASTNQTSMYLCASSVSGLAGWVTQYFGPGTRLTVL.

This chain joins TRBV28 and TRBJ2-7, with 9 bases lining up with TRBD2. The trim removed 3 bases at V and 3 bases at J, leaving 0 bases unmatched. Germline CDR1 reads MDHEN; CDR2 reads SYDVKM. The length of the CDR3 is 13 residues. DNA of the CDR3: TGTGCCAGCAGTTTGACTAGCGGCTACGAGCAGTACTTC. This sequence encodes CASSLTSGYEQYF. Looking up the rest from reference TRBV28 and TRBJ2-7 gives the full variable domain: DVKVTQSSRYLVKRTGEKVFLECVQDMDHENMFWYRQDPGLGLRLIYFSYDVKMKEKGDIPEGYSVSREKKERFSLILESASTNQTSMYLCASSLTSGYEQYFGPGTRLTVT.